A single sample gave rise to the 10 T cell receptor beta chains below, sequenced in a study of cytomegalovirus exposure and HLA in healthy donors. This table comes from immunoSEQ multiplex PCR, and its TCRdb copy is limited to in-frame clones, with some not included. This table holds 200,000 to 300,000 clones, approximately 83% found once. Sequenced input: PBMCs. These receptors came from a woman aged 30 to 39 in good health and CMV-seropositive.

The genes are TRBV19 and TRBJ1-1; no firm D call. Per germline, CDR1 LNHDA and CDR2 SQIVND (reference sequence). The V and J ends lost 3 bases and 0 bases respectively, with 8 bases between them. This CDR3 spans 14 amino acids. CDR3 sequence (DNA): TGTGCCAGTAGTATGATTGCGATGAACACTGAAGCTTTCTTT. It encodes CASSMIAMNTEAFF.

The genes are TRBV7-8 and TRBJ2-4; tentatively, D is TRBD2 (5 bases). The germline V gene has CDR1 SGHVS and CDR2 FQNEAQ. Trimming left V 4 bases short and J 7 bases short, with 17 bases between. The CDR3 has 15 amino acids. Here the CDR3 DNA reads TGTGCCAGCAGCTCCAGTCGGAGGCCCTGGAACATTCAGTACTTC. Encoded protein: CASSSSRRPWNIQYF.

This clone was seen just once. The chain is built from TRBV7-2 and TRBJ1-5, with no clear D. In germline, CDR1 is SGHTA, CDR2 FQGNSA. V gave up 2 bases and J gave up 0 bases, with 8 bases separating them. The CDR3 contains 15 residues. The CDR3 sequence is CASSLSSVSNQPQHF. CDR3 in DNA: TGTGCCAGCAGCTTATCTTCAGTTAGCAATCAGCCCCAGCATTTT.

The chain links TRBV5-1 to TRBJ1-2, with 9 bases identical to TRBD1. This CDR3 region has 15 residues. Looked up from germline, CDR1 is SGHRS and CDR2 is YFSETQ. The ends lost 3 bases at V and 8 bases at J; junction bases unmatched: 11. The CDR3 nucleotides are TGCGCCAGCAGCTCCGGGACAGGGCTCGTTGGAGGCTACACCTTC. Its protein is CASSSGTGLVGGYTF. The complete variable domain, with remaining parts taken from reference TRBV5-1 and TRBJ1-2, reads KAGVTQTPRYLIKTRGQQVTLSCSPISGHRSVSWYQQTPGQGLQFLFEYFSETQRNKGNFPGRFSGRQFSNSRSEMNVSTLELGDSALYLCASSSGTGLVGGYTFGSGTRLTVV.

This clone was seen a single time. This chain links TRBV4-1 with TRBJ1-3; D gene uncertain. Per germline, CDR1 MGHRA and CDR2 YSYEKL. This CDR3 has 13 residues. V lost 2 bases and J lost 7, with 9 bases in between. The CDR3 spells CASSQRGGNTIYF. The CDR3 coding sequence is TGCGCCAGCAGCCAAAGAGGAGGGAACACCATATATTTT.

J is TRBJ2-1 and V is TRBV11-3; TRBD2 matches at 13 bases. The CDR3 extends over 16 amino acids. CDR1 and CDR2 from the germline V gene are SGHNT and YENEEA. J lost 8 bases, V lost 5 bases, and 9 bases had no gene match. This CDR3 reads CASSPVLAGGAHEQFF. The CDR3 DNA is TGTGCCAGCAGCCCCGTACTAGCGGGAGGGGCCCATGAGCAGTTCTTC.

In this sample, this clone turned up once. This rearrangement joins TRBV7-9 to TRBJ2-5; D gene uncertain. Germline loops: CDR1 SEHNR, CDR2 FQNEAQ (reference sequence). Deletions cut 5 bases from V and 2 bases from J, with 15 bases between. The CDR3 consists of 15 residues. The CDR3 DNA reads TGTGCCAGCAGCGCCCCCGCGGATTTACAAGAGACCCAGTACTTC. Its protein product is CASSAPADLQETQYF. The full variable domain, with the rest looked up from reference TRBV7-9 and TRBJ2-5, is DTGVSQNPRHKITKRGQNVTFRCDPISEHNRLYWYRQTLGQGPEFLTYFQNEAQLEKSRLLSDRFSAERPKGSFSTLEIQRTEQGDSAMYLCASSAPADLQETQYFGPGTRLLVL.

The chain combines TRBV4-1 with TRBJ2-7; TRBD1 matches 7 bases. The CDR3 is 15 amino acids. V trimming: 1 base; J trimming: 1 base; junction bases outside the gene matches: 4. CDR1 and CDR2 from the germline V gene are MGHRA and YSYEKL. CDR3 DNA: TGCGCCAGCAGCCAAGTTTTCAGGGGGTCCTACGAGCAGTACTTC. It codes for CASSQVFRGSYEQYF.

The rearrangement uses TRBV10-3 and TRBJ1-1; TRBD1 matches at 7 bases. The CDR3 extends over 14 amino acids. Germline-derived CDR1 and CDR2 are ENHRY and SYGVKD. V lost 10 bases to trimming and J lost 1 base; unmatched junction nucleotides: 9. The CDR3 DNA sequence: TGTGCCACCCATACAGGGGCGGGGAACACTGAAGCTTTCTTT. Residues: CATHTGAGNTEAFF.

This clone occurred once. The genes are TRBV19 and TRBJ2-3, with 7 bases identical to TRBD1. Germline CDR1 is LNHDA and CDR2 is SQIVND (reference sequence). The CDR3 extends over 14 amino acids. The trim removed 7 bases at V and 5 bases at J, leaving 9 bases unmatched. For the CDR3, the DNA is TGTGCCAGTAAGGTAGGGGGCGCGGTAGATACGCAGTATTTT. Encoded protein: CASKVGGAVDTQYF.